One and the same sample provided the 25 T cell receptor beta chains below, sequenced in a study of blood T cell repertoires in COVID-19. The method was immunoSEQ multiplex PCR; TCRdb's version includes in-frame clones alone and lacks a portion of them. The sample comprises about 520,000 clones, roughly 85% of which are singletons, and 3% to 3.5% rests with the top ten. The source material was peripheral blood. The receptors were gathered from a human donor in a cohort sampled during active COVID-19.

V is TRBV29-1 and J is TRBJ2-3; 14 nucleotides align to TRBD2. This CDR3 contains 15 residues. J lost 3 bases, V lost 6 bases, and 5 bases had no gene match. Germline lookup yields CDR1 SQVTM and CDR2 ANQGSEA. The CDR3 protein is CSVEGLAGVTDTQYF. CDR3 nucleotide sequence: TGCAGCGTGGAGGGACTAGCGGGAGTGACAGATACGCAGTATTTT.

V and J are TRBV19 and TRBJ1-5, with 9 bases lining up with TRBD1. There are 12 residues in the CDR3. Trimming removed 4 bases from V and 9 bases from J; junction bases left unmatched: 1. Looked up from germline, CDR1 is LNHDA and CDR2 is SQIVND (reference sequence). The CDR3 protein is CASSNRGPPQHF. The CDR3 region has the DNA TGTGCCAGTAGTAACAGGGGGCCGCCCCAGCATTTT. Together with reference TRBV19 and TRBJ1-5, the CDR3 gives the full variable domain: DGGITQSPKYLFRKEGQNVTLSCEQNLNHDAMYWYRQDPGQGLRLIYYSQIVNDFQKGDIAEGYSVSREKKESFPLTVTSAQKNPTAFYLCASSNRGPPQHFGDGTRLSIL.

CDR3 in DNA: TGTGCCAGCAGCAAGTCGACAGGGACCTCCGACGAGCAGTACTTC. It codes for CASSKSTGTSDEQYF. The V gene is TRBV21-1, the J gene TRBJ2-7; the tabulated D call, TRBD1, remains unverified against the DNA. TRBV21-1 is noted as a pseudogene. The CDR3 is 15 residues long.

The genes are TRBV5-8 and TRBJ1-2; unclear D gene. Trimming pared 4 bases from V and 5 bases from J, leaving 24 bases between. Germline assignment: CDR1 SGHTS and CDR2 YDEGEE. The CDR3 loop spans 17 amino acids. This chain's CDR3 is CASSLQRWFRGGYGYTF. The CDR3 nucleotides read TGTGCCAGCAGCCTGCAAAGATGGTTTCGGGGAGGATATGGCTACACCTTC. The whole variable domain, remainder taken from reference TRBV5-8 and TRBJ1-2, is EAGVTQSPTHLIKTRGQQATLRCSPISGHTSVYWYQQALGLGLQFLLWYDEGEERNRGNFPPRFSGRQFPNYSSELNVNALELEDSALYLCASSLQRWFRGGYGYTFGSGTRLTVV.

CDR3 sequence (DNA): TGTGCCTGGAGTGCACGGACAGCCCTTGGAAACACCATATATTTT. Its translation: CAWSARTALGNTIYF. The chain is built from TRBV30 and TRBJ1-3; possibly TRBD1 for D (6 bases). This CDR3 has 15 amino acids. V was pared by 1 base and J by 3 bases, with 13 bases between. Germline assignment: CDR1 GTSNPN and CDR2 SVGIG (reference sequence).

This clone was recorded once. The chain joins TRBV7-6 to TRBJ1-1; TRBD1 matches at 7 bases. CDR1 is SGHVS, CDR2 FNYEAQ, per germline. The CDR3 extends over 14 amino acids. The ends lost 4 bases at V and 0 bases at J; junction bases unmatched: 2. The CDR3 nucleotides read TGTGCCAGCAGCTCGGGACAGATGAACACTGAAGCTTTCTTT. It codes for CASSSGQMNTEAFF. Looking up the rest from reference TRBV7-6 and TRBJ1-1 gives the full variable domain: GAGVSQSPRYKVTKRGQDVALRCDPISGHVSLYWYRQALGQGPEFLTYFNYEAQQDKSGLPNDRFSAERPEGSISTLTIQRTEQRDSAMYRCASSSGQMNTEAFFGQGTRLTVV.

The rearrangement links TRBV3-1 (or the pseudogene TRBV3-2) to TRBJ2-1; no clear D. V lost 0 bases and J 6 bases, leaving 9 bases between the germline ends. The CDR3 is 14 amino acids. From germline, CDR1 is LGHDT and CDR2 YNNKEL (reference sequence). CDR3: CASSQESNLNEQFF. In DNA, the CDR3 is TGTGCCAGCAGCCAAGAATCTAATCTCAATGAGCAGTTCTTC.

The chain has TRBV2 and TRBJ1-1, with 7 bases identical to TRBD1. In germline, CDR1 is SNHLY, CDR2 FYNNEI. The length of the CDR3 is 14 residues. J was trimmed by 4 bases and V by 5 bases; bases with no gene match: 7. CDR3 amino acids: CASSSQGGGTEAFF. DNA for the CDR3: TGTGCCAGCAGTTCCCAGGGGGGTGGCACTGAAGCTTTCTTT.

This clone was found a few times. J is TRBJ2-1 and V is TRBV3-1 (or the pseudogene TRBV3-2); 11 bases line up with TRBD2. Germline trimming cut 5 bases from V and 8 bases from J; bases unmatched to any gene: 14. Germline values: CDR1 LGHDT, CDR2 YNNKEL (reference sequence). The CDR3 is 17 residues long. The CDR3 region is CASSGRILAGARYEQFF. The CDR3 DNA follows: TGTGCCAGCAGCGGAAGAATACTAGCGGGGGCTAGGTATGAGCAGTTCTTC.

This clone was recorded once. The rearrangement links TRBV2 to TRBJ1-2, with TRBD1 matching 7 bases. The CDR3 runs to 12 residues. Unmatched junction bases numbered 4, after V lost 5 bases and J lost 7 bases. From germline, CDR1 is SNHLY and CDR2 FYNNEI. CDR3 bases: TGTGCCAGCAGTTCAGGGGGTCGTGGCTACACCTTC. It codes for CASSSGGRGYTF.

The chain uses TRBV27 and TRBJ1-1, with 8 positions matching TRBD1. The V gene end was trimmed by 6 bases and the J gene end by 0 bases; junction bases not matched to a gene: 9. Germline CDR1 and CDR2: MNHEY and SMNVEV (reference sequence). This CDR3 comprises 16 residues. CDR3 in DNA: TGTGCCAGCAGGAGACAGGGGAACTTCTTGAACACTGAAGCTTTCTTT. It specifies CASRRQGNFLNTEAFF.

The chain is built from TRBV27 and TRBJ1-4; weak D call: TRBD1 (5 bases). Trimming left V 3 bases short and J 5 bases short, with 10 bases between. The CDR3 totals 14 residues. Germline CDR1 and CDR2: MNHEY and SMNVEV (reference sequence). CDR3 DNA: TGTGCCAGCAGTTTTGCAGGGTTGAATGAAAAACTGTTTTTT. Translated: CASSFAGLNEKLFF.

The V call is TRBV9, the J call TRBJ1-5, with D tentatively TRBD1 (5 bases). The CDR3 length is 15 residues. V lost 4 bases and J 1 base, leaving 12 bases between the germline ends. Germline V CDR1 and CDR2: SGDLS, YYNGEE. The CDR3 is CASSPTGESNQPQHF. DNA for the CDR3: TGTGCCAGCAGCCCCACAGGAGAGAGCAATCAGCCCCAGCATTTT.

This chain uses TRBV6-5 with TRBJ2-5; 13 bases agree with TRBD2. The CDR3 sequence is 15 residues long. The V gene end was trimmed by 5 bases and the J gene end by 1 base; junction bases not matched to a gene: 1. The germline gives CDR1 MNHEY, CDR2 SVGAGI. The CDR3, as DNA: TGTGCCAGCAGTAGGACTAGCGGGGGCCAAGAGACCCAGTACTTC. Translation: CASSRTSGGQETQYF.

Remarks on this clone: The same CDR3 also results from other DNA sequences found in this sample. This CDR3 is CASSTTSGRPNEQFF. The CDR3 DNA sequence: TGTGCCAGTAGTACGACTAGCGGGAGGCCAAATGAGCAGTTCTTC. The chain carries TRBV19 and TRBJ2-1, with TRBD2 matching over 13 bases. V shed 4 bases and J 7 bases; nucleotides not matched to a gene: 4. The CDR3 runs 15 residues. The germline V gene has CDR1 LNHDA and CDR2 SQIVND (reference sequence).

The chain carries TRBV19 and TRBJ1-1, with TRBD1 as a possible D gene (6 bases). Germline V gene lookup returns CDR1 LNHDA and CDR2 SQIVND (reference sequence). V lost 6 bases to trimming and J lost 0 bases, with 14 bases between them. CDR3 length: 15 residues. Here the CDR3 reads CASRNRELMNTEAFF. The CDR3 DNA is TGTGCCAGTAGGAACAGGGAACTTATGAACACTGAAGCTTTCTTT. Complete variable domain (other parts from reference TRBV19 and TRBJ1-1): DGGITQSPKYLFRKEGQNVTLSCEQNLNHDAMYWYRQDPGQGLRLIYYSQIVNDFQKGDIAEGYSVSREKKESFPLTVTSAQKNPTAFYLCASRNRELMNTEAFFGQGTRLTVV.

The V call is TRBV28, the J call TRBJ1-1; 9 positions match TRBD1. Germline trimming cut 3 bases from V and 5 bases from J; bases unmatched to any gene: 10. CDR1 is MDHEN and CDR2 is SYDVKM in the germline V gene. This CDR3 has 16 amino acids. The CDR3 loop reads CASSFDPQGAGTEAFF. CDR3 DNA sequence: TGTGCCAGCAGTTTCGACCCACAGGGGGCTGGGACTGAAGCTTTCTTT.

The count of this clone is one. The chain joins TRBV9 to TRBJ2-6; TRBD2 might be the D (6 bases). Germline-derived CDR1 and CDR2 are SGDLS and YYNGEE. V was shortened by 4 bases and J by 4 bases, with 18 bases between the two germline ends. The CDR3 is made up of 17 amino acids. The CDR3 here is CASSFSGEAGGANVLTF. Written as DNA, the CDR3 is TGTGCCAGCAGCTTCTCGGGAGAGGCAGGCGGGGCCAACGTCCTGACTTTC.

The genes are TRBV10-3 and TRBJ2-3, with a tentative D call TRBD1 (5 bases). Germline V CDR1 and CDR2: ENHRY, SYGVKD. CDR3 length: 14 residues. Trimming pared 10 bases from V and 0 bases from J, leaving 14 bases between. The CDR3 bases are TGTGCCACCAGGACAAAGCCTAGCACAGATACGCAGTATTTT. Its translation is CATRTKPSTDTQYF.

CDR3 loop: CASSLNSGYEQYF. In nucleotides, the CDR3 is TGTGCCAGCAGCTTAAACTCGGGCTACGAGCAGTACTTC. The chain carries TRBV7-3 and TRBJ2-7; D unclear. The ends were cut back, 1 base at V and 3 bases at J, with 7 bases in the middle. The CDR3 runs 13 residues. The V gene's germline CDR1 is SGHTA and CDR2 FQGTGA.

This chain joins TRBV12-5 and TRBJ2-5; D ambiguous. This CDR3 has 11 residues. CDR1 and CDR2 (germline): LGHNT, FRNRAP. Trimming left V 4 bases short and J 5 bases short, with 5 bases between. CDR3 sequence: CASGSGETQYF. As DNA, the CDR3 is TGTGCTAGTGGTTCCGGGGAGACCCAGTACTTC. Based on the CDR3 plus reference TRBV12-5 and TRBJ2-5, the full variable domain is DARVTQTPRHKVTEMGQEVTMRCQPILGHNTVFWYRQTMMQGLELLAYFRNRAPLDDSGMPKDRFSAEMPDATLATLKIQPSEPRDSAVYFCASGSGETQYFGPGTRLLVL.

Comments on this clone: The same CDR3 arises from other DNA sequences in this sample as well. The chain is built from TRBV3-1 (or the pseudogene TRBV3-2) and TRBJ1-2, with D hard to call. CDR3 size: 12 residues. V was pared by 1 base and J by 3 bases, with 3 bases between. CDR1 and CDR2 from the germline V gene are LGHDT and YNNKEL (reference sequence). This CDR3 is CASSQGDYGYTF. CDR3 sequence (DNA): TGTGCCAGCAGCCAAGGAGACTATGGCTACACCTTC.

The V gene is TRBV6-5, the J gene TRBJ2-6, with D maybe TRBD1 (5 bases). CDR1 is MNHEY and CDR2 is SVGAGI in the germline V gene. With 7 bases removed from V and 3 bases from J, the gap between germline ends came to 13 bases. The CDR3 is made up of 15 amino acids. CDR3 loop: CASKSGYYGANVLTF. CDR3 DNA: TGTGCCAGCAAATCAGGGTATTATGGGGCCAACGTCCTGACTTTC.

This chain links TRBV24-1 with TRBJ2-3; D uncertain. The CDR3 totals 13 residues. From germline, CDR1 is KGHDR and CDR2 SFDVKD. V dropped 1 base and J dropped 2 bases, with 3 bases sitting between them. The CDR3 spells CATSDFSTDTQYF. In DNA form, the CDR3 reads TGTGCCACCAGTGATTTCTCCACAGATACGCAGTATTTT.

The chain combines TRBV6-2 or TRBV6-3 with TRBJ2-6, with D perhaps TRBD2 (7 bases). The germline V gene has CDR1 MNHEY and CDR2 SVGEGT. Trimming took off 2 bases at V and 0 bases at J, with 14 bases between the two ends. CDR3 length equals 18 residues. CDR3: CASSYAEGGGSGANVLTF. The DNA for the CDR3 is TGTGCCAGCAGTTACGCGGAAGGGGGGGGCTCTGGGGCCAACGTCCTGACTTTC.